Described below is a single TCR beta chain sequence and its context. No antigen is known for it. Some clones are missing from TCRdb's copy, which holds only in-frame ones; the method was immunoSEQ multiplex PCR. The sample yields about 150,000 clones, more than 85% seen once. This entry belongs to a study of T cell responses to AZD1222 COVID-19 vaccine. Study-level findings and limits: In a largely white British group with more females than males, clonal diversity was possibly underestimated. The CD4 TCRs associated with vaccination extended across spike and predominated at 160-218 and 743-854.

CDR1 and CDR2 from the germline V gene are KGHDR and SFDVKD. The V gene lost 1 base and the J gene lost 6 bases, with 16 bases spanning the gap. CDR3 length: 16 amino acids. The specimen was peripheral blood, collected 28 days after the second AZD1222 dose. This TCR was recovered from an adult who received the AZD1222 COVID-19 vaccine. This chain links TRBV24-1 with TRBJ2-3; a weak D match, TRBD1 (5 bases). The CDR3 DNA reads as TGTGCCACCAGTGATTTAGGGCAGGGTGTCTCGGATACGCAGTATTTT. It translates to CATSDLGQGVSDTQYF.